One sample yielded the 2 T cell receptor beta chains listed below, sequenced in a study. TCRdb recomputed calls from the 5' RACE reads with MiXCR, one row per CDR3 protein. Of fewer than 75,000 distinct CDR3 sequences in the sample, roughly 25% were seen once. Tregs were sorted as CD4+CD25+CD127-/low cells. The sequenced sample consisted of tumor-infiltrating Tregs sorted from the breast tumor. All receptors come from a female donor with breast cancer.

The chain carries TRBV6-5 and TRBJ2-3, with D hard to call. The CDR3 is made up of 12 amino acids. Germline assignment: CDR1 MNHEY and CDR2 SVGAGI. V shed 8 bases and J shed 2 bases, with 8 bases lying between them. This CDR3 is CASGSFTDTQYF. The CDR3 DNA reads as TGTGCCAGCGGGTCGTTCACAGATACGCAGTATTTT.

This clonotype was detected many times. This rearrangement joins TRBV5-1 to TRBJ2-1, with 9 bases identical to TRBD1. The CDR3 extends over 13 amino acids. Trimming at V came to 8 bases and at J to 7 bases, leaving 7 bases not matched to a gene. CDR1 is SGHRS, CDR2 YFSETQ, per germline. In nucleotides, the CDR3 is TGCGCCAGGCTCAGACAGGGGGTTAATGAGCAGTTCTTC. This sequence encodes CARLRQGVNEQFF.